The subject of this entry is one T cell receptor beta chain. These data are taken from a study of cytomegalovirus exposure and HLA in healthy donors. Looking at the study overall: Within the Caucasian-associated ancestry cluster were 65% to 85% of the roughly 360 genotyped donors.

PCR primers comprised 60 Vbeta and 13 Jbeta primers. The data were produced by immunoSEQ multiplex PCR, yet TCRdb's version contains in-frame clones alone and is incomplete. The table shows around 170,000 clones, with approximately 81% occurring only once. The germline CDR1 and CDR2 sequences are WNHNN and SYGVQD (reference sequence). The CDR3 contains 13 residues. Deletions cut 4 bases from V and 4 bases from J, with 5 bases between. The sequenced material came from PBMCs. The receptor comes from a boy under 10 years old in good health and CMV-seronegative. The gene calls are TRBV10-1 and TRBJ1-6; D is uncertain. CDR3 in amino acids: CASSAGYNSPLHF. The DNA for the CDR3 is TGCGCCAGCAGTGCGGGTTATAATTCACCCCTCCACTTT.